A selection of T cell receptor beta chains follows, all from one sample in a study of T cell changes during pregnancy in multiple sclerosis. Produced via immunoSEQ multiplex PCR; TCRdb's table is partial and in-frame only. The sample lists around 70,000 clones; 85% to 95% were seen once. The sequencing here drew on peripheral blood, taken before pregnancy. The receptors derive from a female donor with multiple sclerosis, enrolled in a pregnancy study. Both conserved end residues are trimmed from each CDR3. Each record gives: V gene, J gene, CDR3 protein.

TRBV28,TRBJ2-1,ASSSYNEQF
TRBV7-8,TRBJ1-1,ASSLSDRTIPKAF
TRBV9,TRBJ2-7,ASSVGPSGNLYEQY
TRBV19,TRBJ2-1,ASSIALAGGYNEQF
TRBV19,TRBJ1-1,ASSKSARGTEAF
TRBV5-6,TRBJ1-1,ASSGRTENTEAF
TRBV27,TRBJ1-2,ASSLSGTGVDYGYT
TRBV4-1,TRBJ2-5,ASRKPGLAGWKTQY
TRBV7-9,TRBJ2-4,ASSLVEGAASIQY
TRBV7-8,TRBJ1-2,ASSLDRQGINTYGYT
TRBV19,TRBJ2-7,ASSMYVTGVMNEQY
TRBV18,TRBJ1-1,ASSLRNTEAF
TRBV23-1,TRBJ1-1,AGQLNTEAF
TRBV18,TRBJ2-1,ASSLRDSTYNEQF
TRBV7-9,TRBJ2-1,ASSFNPDRGSYNEQF
TRBV28,TRBJ2-7,ASSPGTGLHEQY
TRBV18,TRBJ2-7,ASSPVEGSYEQY
TRBV7-9,TRBJ2-7,ASSLEGDSGEQY
TRBV6-5,TRBJ2-1,ASSSSGSSYNEQF
TRBV28,TRBJ1-2,ASSLTGYGYT
TRBV30,TRBJ1-1,AWKPPGGDKAF
TRBV28,TRBJ1-5,ASIGQLNQPQH
TRBV4-3,TRBJ2-3,ASSLNNRGTTDTQY
TRBV15,TRBJ2-7,ATSRDGGGAGHEQY
TRBV18,TRBJ2-1,ASSPLTSFSSSYNEQF
TRBV7-2,TRBJ2-3,ASSRAGMGTDTQY
TRBV27,TRBJ1-2,ASSLSDRGPHGYT
TRBV11-2,TRBJ2-1,ASRLAGGPNEQF
TRBV6-1,TRBJ2-7,ASSLRESDEQY
TRBV19,TRBJ2-1,ASSINGGTGGLNEQF
TRBV28,TRBJ2-7,ASTTKPSSYEQY
TRBV7-9,TRBJ2-1,ASSPVLGRGEQF
TRBV9,TRBJ2-6,ASSVDPGKGSGANVLT
TRBV29-1,TRBJ2-7,SVVPGGSEQY
TRBV28,TRBJ2-1,ASSLIWLAGVREQF
TRBV30,TRBJ1-2,AWSVLGYGNYGYT
TRBV7-8,TRBJ2-2,ASSSQSSRRAGELF
TRBV27,TRBJ2-1,ASSFSGTTNEQF
TRBV28,TRBJ2-7,ASSLAESYEQY
TRBV15,TRBJ2-5,ATSRDAEKETQY
TRBV6-1,TRBJ1-2,ASSEARTGGSGYT
TRBV7-8,TRBJ2-7,ASSLGTSGRGSYEQY
TRBV5-4,TRBJ1-1,ASSSGGRGNTEAF
TRBV20-1,TRBJ2-2,SARGRWELF
TRBV4-3,TRBJ2-7,ASSHITGAQTYEQY
TRBV6-5,TRBJ1-2,ASSYAGDGYGYT
TRBV27,TRBJ2-7,ASSFGQGAEQY
TRBV30,TRBJ1-1,AWFSGRTEAF
TRBV27,TRBJ2-1,ASSFGGGMLF
TRBV5-1,TRBJ2-3,ASSSGLAGVPDTDTQY